This T cell receptor (beta chain) was obtained from a study of cytomegalovirus exposure and HLA in healthy donors. General observations from the study: It was reported that the classifier diagnosed cytomegalovirus status with high specificity and sensitivity in both the original and validation cohorts.

For this clone: Its antigen is unidentified.

The CDR3 sequence is 15 residues long. J gave up 1 base and V 0 bases, and 1 base lay outside the gene matches. The germline gives CDR1 SGHRS, CDR2 YFSETQ. The study ran its PCR with 60 Vbeta and 13 Jbeta primers. The protocol was immunoSEQ multiplex PCR, while the TCRdb copy is restricted to in-frame clones and leaves out a portion. The ten top clones account for roughly a quarter, within a sample of about 51,000 clones. The sequenced sample consisted of PBMCs. This chain uses TRBV5-1 with TRBJ2-5, with 9 bases matching TRBD2. The TCR originated in a middle-aged man in good health and CMV-seropositive. DNA for the CDR3: TGCGCCAGCAGCTTGGGGCGGGGGGGCCAAGAGACCCAGTACTTC. It encodes CASSLGRGGQETQYF. The whole variable domain, remainder taken from reference TRBV5-1 and TRBJ2-5, is KAGVTQTPRYLIKTRGQQVTLSCSPISGHRSVSWYQQTPGQGLQFLFEYFSETQRNKGNFPGRFSGRQFSNSRSEMNVSTLELGDSALYLCASSLGRGGQETQYFGPGTRLLVL.